The 28 T cell receptor beta chains below were found in one sample sequenced in a study of blood T cell repertoires in COVID-19. Here immunoSEQ multiplex PCR was the method, and the copy in TCRdb shows in-frame clones only, minus some. The repertoire holds more than 85,000 clones, with approximately 81% as singletons. The source material was peripheral blood. The source is a man aged 55 to 70 with acute or convalescent COVID-19.

This chain links TRBV9 with TRBJ2-3, with 7 nucleotides matching TRBD2. V was pared by 0 bases and J by 0 bases, with 10 bases of the junction left unmatched. Germline V gene data show CDR1 as SGDLS and CDR2 as YYNGEE. CDR3 length equals 18 residues. CDR3 coding DNA: TGTGCCAGCAGCGTAGCTCTGGGAAGCGGGGTTAGCACAGATACGCAGTATTTT. As protein: CASSVALGSGVSTDTQYF.

V gene TRBV28 combines with J gene TRBJ2-7, with TRBD1 identical over 7 bases. The CDR3 contains 12 residues. V was pared by 6 bases and J by 4 bases, with 3 bases of the junction left unmatched. The germline V gene encodes CDR1 MDHEN and CDR2 SYDVKM. The CDR3 coding sequence is TGTGCCAGCAGCACACAGGGGTACGAGCAGTACGTC. This encodes CASSTQGYEQYV.

V gene TRBV19 combines with J gene TRBJ1-3; D might be TRBD1 (5 bases). Germline loops: CDR1 LNHDA, CDR2 SQIVND (reference sequence). Trimming removed 5 bases at V and 0 bases at J, with 11 bases between. The CDR3 spans 15 residues. CDR3 in amino acids: CASSQDSFSGNTIYF. The CDR3 region has the DNA TGTGCCAGTAGTCAAGACAGTTTCTCTGGAAACACCATATATTTT.

The rearrangement uses TRBV5-1 and TRBJ2-1, with 12 nucleotides matching TRBD2. Per the germline V gene, CDR1 is SGHRS and CDR2 is YFSETQ. This CDR3 region has 15 residues. Trimming took 4 bases from V and 6 from J; bases not matched to a gene: 5. The CDR3 bases are TGCGCCAGCAGCCCGCTAGCGGGGGGGGGCAATGAGCAGTTCTTC. As protein: CASSPLAGGGNEQFF.

This clone came up a few times. Here the CDR3 reads CSVASHPGLNNEQFF. CDR3 bases: TGCAGCGTTGCATCCCATCCAGGGTTAAACAATGAGCAGTTCTTC. This chain links TRBV29-1 with TRBJ2-1, with D perhaps TRBD1 (5 bases). With 4 bases removed from V and 5 bases from J, the gap between germline ends came to 18 bases. Germline V gene sequence: CDR1 SQVTM, CDR2 ANQGSEA. The CDR3 length is 15 residues.

The genes are TRBV18 and TRBJ1-4; 7 bases map to TRBD1. The CDR3 is 15 residues long. Per the germline V gene, CDR1 is KGHSH and CDR2 is LQKENI. Trimming at V came to 5 bases and at J to 7 bases, leaving 10 bases not matched to a gene. CDR3 bases: TGTGCCAGCTCATCACGGAGACAGGGTGGTGAAAAACTGTTTTTT. Its translation: CASSSRRQGGEKLFF.

The rearrangement uses TRBV28 and TRBJ1-2; 9 bases line up with TRBD1. The CDR3 runs 12 residues. V trimming: 5 bases; J trimming: 7 bases; junction bases outside the gene matches: 2. Germline V gives CDR1 MDHEN, CDR2 SYDVKM. CDR3 DNA: TGTGCCAGCAGTGGACAGGGGTCTGGCTACACCTTC. Protein: CASSGQGSGYTF.

V gene TRBV6-5 combines with J gene TRBJ2-1, with a tentative D call TRBD1 (6 bases). CDR1 is MNHEY and CDR2 is SVGAGI in the germline V gene. V lost 6 bases and J lost 1, with 13 bases in between. The CDR3 has 15 amino acids. DNA for the CDR3: TGTGCCAGCAGGCCAGACAGGCAATCCTACAATGAGCAGTTCTTC. Translation gives CASRPDRQSYNEQFF.

In the case of this clone: Within the sample, other DNA sequences also encode this same CDR3. J is TRBJ1-1 and V is TRBV3-1 (or the pseudogene TRBV3-2); D gene unclear. Germline V gene lookup returns CDR1 LGHDT and CDR2 YNNKEL (reference sequence). The CDR3 runs to 12 residues. Trimming cost V 3 bases and J 5 bases, with 7 bases left between them. The CDR3, as DNA: TGTGCCAGCAGCCATGAGGGAACTGAAGCTTTCTTT. Amino acid sequence: CASSHEGTEAFF.

This clone counts as medium-sized. V and J are TRBV4-3 and TRBJ2-3; 7 bases are a match to TRBD2. The length of the CDR3 is 16 residues. Germline CDR1 and CDR2: LGHNA and YSLEER. V lost 1 base, J lost 4 bases, and 8 bases stayed unmatched. CDR3 DNA sequence: TGCGCCAGCAGCCAAGCCCCCCTTAGCGGGTCAGATACGCAGTATTTT. Translating it yields CASSQAPLSGSDTQYF.

This chain joins TRBV11-3 and TRBJ1-2; 11 bases match TRBD1. Germline V CDR1 and CDR2: SGHNT, YENEEA. The CDR3 totals 15 residues. Unmatched junction bases numbered 9, after V lost 5 bases and J lost 7 bases. Here the CDR3 DNA reads TGTGCCAGCAGCCGGACAGGGGGCGCGTTCCGTGGCTACACCTTC. This translates into CASSRTGGAFRGYTF.

In its sample, this clone was seen a few times. This CDR3 is CAWSPGNNEAFF. The CDR3 DNA follows: TGTGCCTGGAGTCCCGGGAATAATGAAGCTTTCTTT. This sequence joins TRBV30 and TRBJ1-1; D uncertain. In germline, CDR1 is GTSNPN, CDR2 SVGIG (reference sequence). V lost 2 bases and J 7 bases, leaving 11 bases between the germline ends. This CDR3 region has 12 residues.

J is TRBJ1-4 and V is TRBV18, with a weak D call TRBD1 (5 bases). The V and J ends lost 2 bases and 8 bases respectively, with 12 bases between them. The CDR3 contains 14 residues. From germline, CDR1 is KGHSH and CDR2 LQKENI. The CDR3 coding sequence is TGTGCCAGCTCACCAAACGGGGGAAGGGAAAAACTGTTTTTT. Its protein is CASSPNGGREKLFF.

This clone showed up just a few times. The chain is built from TRBV12-3 or TRBV12-4 and TRBJ2-5; TRBD1 aligns across 10 bases. The ends lost 4 bases at V and 7 bases at J; junction bases unmatched: 3. The CDR3 loop spans 13 amino acids. The CDR3 nucleotides are TGTGCCAGCAGTTCCGGGACAGGGGCGACCCAGTACTTC. It yields the protein CASSSGTGATQYF.

This clone was recorded many times. V is TRBV5-6 and J is TRBJ1-5, with D maybe TRBD1 (5 bases). Germline CDR1 and CDR2: SGHDT and YYEEEE. Trimming removed 4 bases from V and 8 bases from J, with 13 bases in between. The CDR3 has 13 residues. CDR3 amino acids: CASSPRGKKPQHF. For the CDR3, the DNA is TGTGCCAGCAGCCCCCGGGGGAAGAAGCCCCAGCATTTT.

This chain links TRBV4-1 with TRBJ1-2; 7 nucleotides align to TRBD1. Trimming removed 2 bases from V and 4 bases from J; junction bases left unmatched: 10. Germline V gene lookup returns CDR1 MGHRA and CDR2 YSYEKL. This CDR3 is 16 amino acids long. The CDR3 reads CASSQNDRAKSYGYTF. In DNA, the CDR3 is TGCGCCAGCAGCCAAAATGACAGGGCCAAAAGCTATGGCTACACCTTC.

About this clone: Germline is not matched at one junction end, which may reflect a read error. CDR3 DNA: TGTGCCAGCAGCCCCGGACAGAACAACGGGGAGCTGTTTTTT. As protein: CASSPGQNNGELFF. This chain joins TRBV7-9 and TRBJ2-2, with TRBD1 as a possible D gene (6 bases). Germline CDR1 reads SEHNR; CDR2 reads FQNEAQ (reference sequence). The CDR3 is made up of 14 amino acids.

This clone came up many times. This sequence joins TRBV6-5 and TRBJ2-7; D remains unclear. Trimming pared 6 bases from V and 6 bases from J, leaving 15 bases between. CDR1 MNHEY and CDR2 SVGAGI come from the germline V gene. The length of the CDR3 is 13 residues. For the CDR3, the DNA is TGTGCCAGCAGCCCGAGTTCCTCGGGCGAGCAGTACGTC. Protein: CASSPSSSGEQYV.

This chain connects TRBV5-1 to TRBJ2-2; D may be TRBD1 (6 bases). Per the germline V gene, CDR1 is SGHRS and CDR2 is YFSETQ. The length of the CDR3 is 15 residues. The V gene lost 0 bases and the J gene lost 3 bases, with 9 bases spanning the gap. CDR3 sequence reads: CASSLAGEYTGELFF. The DNA of the CDR3 is TGCGCCAGCAGCTTGGCAGGGGAGTACACCGGGGAGCTGTTTTTT.

The chain is built from TRBV6-2 or TRBV6-3 and TRBJ2-7; TRBD2 agrees at 10 bases. V dropped 6 bases and J dropped 3; count of bases not matched to a gene: 2. Germline-derived CDR1 and CDR2 are MNHEY and SVGEGT. There are 13 residues in the CDR3. CDR3 DNA sequence: TGTGCCAGCAGCTGGACTAGCGGCTACGAGCAGTACGTC. Its protein product is CASSWTSGYEQYV.

V and J are TRBV28 and TRBJ2-2; 7 nucleotides align to TRBD1. V dropped 8 bases and J dropped 4; count of bases not matched to a gene: 7. CDR1 and CDR2 (germline): MDHEN, SYDVKM. The CDR3 extends over 14 amino acids. The CDR3 protein is CASGHRGSTGELFF. The CDR3 bases are TGTGCCAGCGGACACAGGGGAAGCACCGGGGAGCTGTTTTTT.

The chain employs TRBV9 and TRBJ1-1; TRBD1 matches at 8 bases. Germline values: CDR1 SGDLS, CDR2 YYNGEE. CDR3 size: 14 residues. The V and J ends lost 5 bases and 2 bases, in that order; junction bases with no gene match: 5. The CDR3 bases are TGTGCCAGCAGAGCCGGACAGGGTAACACTGAAGCTTTCTTT. Translation: CASRAGQGNTEAFF.

The chain combines TRBV6-5 with TRBJ1-6; TRBD1 matches at 9 bases. The CDR3 covers 14 residues. Germline CDR1 and CDR2: MNHEY and SVGAGI. J lost 7 bases, V lost 5 bases, and 3 bases had no gene match. Written as DNA, the CDR3 is TGTGCCAGCAGTCTACAGGGGGCCAATTCACCCCTCCACTTT. Protein sequence: CASSLQGANSPLHF.

This chain uses TRBV5-6 with TRBJ2-1; tentative D call: TRBD1 (5 bases). In germline, CDR1 is SGHDT, CDR2 YYEEEE. The CDR3 consists of 16 residues. Trimming took off 4 bases at V and 7 bases at J, with 21 bases between the two ends. This CDR3 reads CASSPLDRAPGNEQFF. DNA of the CDR3: TGTGCCAGCAGCCCCCTAGATCGGGCCCCAGGGAATGAGCAGTTCTTC.

Regarding this clone: Additional DNA sequences in this sample encode the identical CDR3. The rearrangement uses TRBV2 and TRBJ2-1; weak D call: TRBD1 (5 bases). The V end lost 4 bases, the J end lost 6 bases, and 7 bases lay between the germline ends. Germline lookup yields CDR1 SNHLY and CDR2 FYNNEI. The CDR3 extends over 12 amino acids. Written as DNA, the CDR3 is TGTGCCAGCAGTGGACAGTTCAATGAGCAGTTCTTC. It yields the protein CASSGQFNEQFF.

This chain joins TRBV14 and TRBJ1-3; no definite D call. CDR3 length: 17 amino acids. Trimming pared 3 bases from V and 0 bases from J, leaving 15 bases between. Germline CDR1 and CDR2: SGHDN and FVKESK. The CDR3 coding sequence is TGTGCCAGCAGCCATCGTGGAGGGCGCCTCTCTGGAAACACCATATATTTT. Its translation is CASSHRGGRLSGNTIYF.

This chain's CDR3 is CASSQVASGGTYEQYF. Written as DNA, the CDR3 is TGCGCCAGCAGCCAAGTCGCTAGCGGGGGGACCTACGAGCAGTACTTC. The rearrangement uses TRBV4-1 and TRBJ2-7, with 11 bases fitting TRBD2. The CDR3 spans 16 residues. Germline V lookup: CDR1 MGHRA, CDR2 YSYEKL. J lost 2 bases, V lost 1 base, and 4 bases had no gene match.

A few counts support this clone. Different DNA sequences within this sample yield the same CDR3. V and J are TRBV24-1 and TRBJ2-5, with D maybe TRBD1 (5 bases). V was shortened by 3 bases and J by 5 bases, with 9 bases between the two germline ends. The germline V gene encodes CDR1 KGHDR and CDR2 SFDVKD. This CDR3 comprises 13 residues. The CDR3 DNA is TGTGCCACCAGTGATCAGGGTGGCGAGACCCAGTACTTC. Translation: CATSDQGGETQYF.